The T cell receptor beta chain under discussion was sequenced for a study of T cell responses to AZD1222 COVID-19 vaccine. Overall study results and limits: Only a handful of AZD1222 recipients were seropositive at baseline. Vaccine-associated CD4 TCRs spanned spike, dominant at 160-218 and 743-854. Spike-specific TCR repertoires showed rising breadth and depth after two AZD1222 doses.

Remarks on this clone: Its specificity is unknown.

CDR1 is SEHNR and CDR2 is FQNEAQ in the germline V gene (reference sequence). Deletions cut 1 base from V and 1 base from J, with 12 bases between. This CDR3 spans 16 amino acids. The repertoire was sequenced with immunoSEQ multiplex PCR; TCRdb's copy has only in-frame clones and lacks some. The table has approximately 180,000 clones, around nine tenths seen once. The material sequenced was peripheral blood, taken 28 days after the second dose of the MenACWY control vaccine. V usage is TRBV7-9 and J usage is TRBJ2-3, with D perhaps matching TRBD2 (6 bases). The TCR was taken from an adult who received the MenACWY meningococcal vaccine as a control. The CDR3 loop reads CASSLDKAGRTDTQYF. In nucleotides, the CDR3 is TGTGCCAGCAGCTTAGACAAAGCGGGTCGCACAGATACGCAGTATTTT.